The clone carrying this T cell receptor beta chain was found once. This sample was taken from a study of T cell responses to AZD1222 COVID-19 vaccine. Clones were read by immunoSEQ multiplex PCR, and TCRdb kept only the in-frame ones, dropping some. The sample has over 150,000 clones, 90% to 95% seen once. The CDR3 is 16 residues long. Looked up from germline, CDR1 is LGHDT and CDR2 is YNNKEL (reference sequence). With 1 base removed from V and 5 bases from J, the gap between germline ends came to 17 bases. The J gene is TRBJ2-5, the V gene TRBV3-1 (or the pseudogene TRBV3-2); tentative D call: TRBD2 (6 bases). The specimen comprised peripheral blood, sampled 28 days after the second AZD1222 dose. The receptor was isolated from an adult who received the AZD1222 COVID-19 vaccine. CDR3 bases: TGTGCCAGCAGCCAAGGGGCCTACGGGAGCGGCGAGACCCAGTACTTC. Translation gives CASSQGAYGSGETQYF.